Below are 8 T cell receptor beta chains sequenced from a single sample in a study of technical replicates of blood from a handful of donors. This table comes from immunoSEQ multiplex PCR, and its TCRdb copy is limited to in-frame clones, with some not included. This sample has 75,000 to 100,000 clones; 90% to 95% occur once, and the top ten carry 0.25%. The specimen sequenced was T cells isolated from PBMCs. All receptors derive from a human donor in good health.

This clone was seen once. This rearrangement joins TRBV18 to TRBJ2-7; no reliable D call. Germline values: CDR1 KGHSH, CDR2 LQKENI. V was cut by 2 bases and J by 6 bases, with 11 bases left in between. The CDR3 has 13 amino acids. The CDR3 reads CASSPGRHIEQYF. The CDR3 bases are TGTGCCAGCTCACCAGGCCGACACATCGAGCAGTACTTC.

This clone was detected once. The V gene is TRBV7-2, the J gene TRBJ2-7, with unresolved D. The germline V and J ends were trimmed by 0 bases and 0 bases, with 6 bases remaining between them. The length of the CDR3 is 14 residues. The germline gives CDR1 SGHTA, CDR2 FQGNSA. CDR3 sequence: CASSLADSSYEQYF. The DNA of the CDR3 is TGTGCCAGCAGCTTAGCAGATAGCTCCTACGAGCAGTACTTC.

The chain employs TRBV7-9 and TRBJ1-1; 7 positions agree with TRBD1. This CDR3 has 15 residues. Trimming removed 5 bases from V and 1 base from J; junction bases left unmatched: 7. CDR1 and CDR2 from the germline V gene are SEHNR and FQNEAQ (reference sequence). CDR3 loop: CASSTWDSPNTEAFF. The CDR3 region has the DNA TGTGCCAGCAGCACCTGGGACAGCCCGAACACTGAAGCTTTCTTT.

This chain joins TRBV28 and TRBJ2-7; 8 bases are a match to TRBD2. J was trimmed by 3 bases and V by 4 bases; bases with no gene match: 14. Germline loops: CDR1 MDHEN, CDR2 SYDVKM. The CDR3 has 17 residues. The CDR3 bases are TGTGCCAGCAGTTCCCCGGTAGGCGGGAGGCGTCTCTACGAGCAGTACTTC. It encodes CASSSPVGGRRLYEQYF.

CDR3 DNA sequence: TGTGCCAGTAGTCTACTAGCTGACTTTGGATACAATGAGCAGTTCTTC. Translation gives CASSLLADFGYNEQFF. The rearrangement links TRBV19 to TRBJ2-1; tentatively, D is TRBD2 (6 bases). CDR1 is LNHDA, CDR2 SQIVND, per germline (reference sequence). Trimming cost V 5 bases and J 4 bases, with 18 bases left between them. CDR3 length: 16 residues. Variable domain in full (rest from reference TRBV19 and TRBJ2-1): DGGITQSPKYLFRKEGQNVTLSCEQNLNHDAMYWYRQDPGQGLRLIYYSQIVNDFQKGDIAEGYSVSREKKESFPLTVTSAQKNPTAFYLCASSLLADFGYNEQFFGPGTRLTVL.

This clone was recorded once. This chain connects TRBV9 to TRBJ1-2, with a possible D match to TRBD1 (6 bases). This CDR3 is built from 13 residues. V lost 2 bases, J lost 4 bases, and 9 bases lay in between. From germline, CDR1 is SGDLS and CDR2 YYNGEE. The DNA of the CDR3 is TGTGCCAGCAGCGTCGGACAGACCTATGGCTACACCTTC. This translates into CASSVGQTYGYTF.

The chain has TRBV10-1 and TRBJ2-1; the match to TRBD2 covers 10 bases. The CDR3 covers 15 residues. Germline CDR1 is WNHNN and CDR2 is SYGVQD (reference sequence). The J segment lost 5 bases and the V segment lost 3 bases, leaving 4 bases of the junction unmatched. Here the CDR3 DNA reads TGCGCCAGCAGTGAAGCGGGAGGGCCTCACAATGAGCAGTTCTTC. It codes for CASSEAGGPHNEQFF.

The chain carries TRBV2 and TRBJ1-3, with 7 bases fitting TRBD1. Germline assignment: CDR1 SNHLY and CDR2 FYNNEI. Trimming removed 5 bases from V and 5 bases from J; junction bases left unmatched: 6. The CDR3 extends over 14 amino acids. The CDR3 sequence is CASSWDSVRNTIYF. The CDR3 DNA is TGTGCCAGCAGTTGGGACAGCGTCAGAAACACCATATATTTT.